This T cell receptor beta chain came from a study of persistence of HIV-infected CD4 T cells. Findings and limits, study-wide: TCRbeta richness was lower in CMV- and Gag-responding cells than in anti-CD3/anti-CD28-responding cells.

The stimulus was an HIV-1 Gag 15-mer peptide pool, about 1 ug/peptide/mL. Sorting of responding CD4+ T cells relied on upregulated CD40 ligand together with CD69. Plasma HIV-1 RNA stayed below 50 copies/mL for at least 4 years. This CDR3 comprises 19 residues. V shed 0 bases and J shed 0 bases, with 18 bases lying between them. Germline V gene data show CDR1 as SGDLS and CDR2 as YYNGEE. This clone has more than one count but fewer than ten. Its target is unknown. The libraries were made with immunoSEQ version 4 in survey mode. Genomic DNA was diluted to 10 ng/uL, up to roughly 1 ug per sample. Sequencing used immunoSEQ multiplex PCR; TCRdb keeps in-frame clones, though not all of them. Found here are more than 30,000 clones, roughly 71% of them singletons; the top ten hold approximately 1.5%.

Sequenced here: CD4+ T cells sorted from PBMCs after roughly 19-hour stimulation, sampled from a patient who received antiretroviral therapy. The rearrangement uses TRBV9 and TRBJ2-2; D is perhaps TRBD2 (5 bases). The sequence came from an adult man with HIV who was CMV-seropositive. The CDR3 reads CASSVEGNLAFANTGELFF. Written as DNA, the CDR3 is TGTGCCAGCAGCGTAGAGGGAAACTTAGCGTTCGCGAACACCGGGGAGCTGTTTTTT.